The 4 T cell receptor beta chains below all came from one sample that was sequenced in a study of T cells in localized non-small cell lung cancer. Measured with immunoSEQ multiplex PCR; TCRdb has only the in-frame clones, and not every one. In the table there are over a thousand clones, approximately 21% of which are singletons. The source material was lung tumor tissue, sampled before any cancer treatment. These receptors were collected from a male donor at least 60 years old with stage I squamous cell lung carcinoma.

This chain joins TRBV11-3 and TRBJ2-2, with D unresolved. The CDR3 loop spans 17 amino acids. The V and J ends lost 7 bases and 5 bases respectively, with 23 bases between them. The germline V gene has CDR1 SGHNT and CDR2 YENEEA. The CDR3 sequence: CASTPLTVTWRTGELFF. DNA for the CDR3: TGTGCCAGCACCCCCCTAACCGTAACCTGGCGGACCGGGGAGCTGTTTTTT.

The chain employs TRBV6-8 and TRBJ1-5; 9 nucleotides match TRBD1. The V and J ends lost 5 bases and 6 bases, in that order; junction bases with no gene match: 5. The CDR3 consists of 14 residues. CDR1 is MNHGY, CDR2 SAAAGT, per germline. In nucleotides, the CDR3 is TGTGCCAGCAGTCTACAGGGGGCCTTTCAGCCCCAGCATTTT. Its protein is CASSLQGAFQPQHF.

The chain uses TRBV6-8 and TRBJ1-1; 11 bases agree with TRBD1. V was pared by 5 bases and J by 3 bases, with 17 bases of the junction left unmatched. Germline lookup yields CDR1 MNHGY and CDR2 SAAAGT. The CDR3 spans 19 residues. The DNA for the CDR3 is TGTGCCAGCAGTCCCCGGTTTGGACAGGGGGCTCCTATTGACACTGAAGCTTTCTTT. It encodes CASSPRFGQGAPIDTEAFF.

This clone has just a few counts. The chain links TRBV15 to TRBJ2-7, with TRBD1 identical over 7 bases. The CDR3 consists of 14 residues. V gave up 1 base and J gave up 5 bases; unmatched junction bases: 5. Germline V gene sequence: CDR1 LNHNV, CDR2 YYDKDF (reference sequence). As DNA, the CDR3 is TGTGCCACCAGCAGAGGGTCCACAGGGGACGAGCAGTACTTC. Its translation is CATSRGSTGDEQYF.